The 23 T cell receptor beta chains reported below all come from one sample, sequenced in a study of T cell repertoires in cytomegalovirus infection. Their target antigens are unknown. TCRdb reprocessed the reads via MiXCR and lists one record per CDR3 protein. The table includes about 890,000 distinct CDR3 sequences, approximately 30% detected once. The sample was cultured CD8+ T cells from PBMCs, taken from culture after CMV antigen stimulation. Every receptor here comes from a human donor in good health (CMV status not recorded). Some clones in this sample may be carry-over from other donors' samples.

This chain joins TRBV24-1 and TRBJ1-2, with D possibly TRBD1 on 5 matching bases. CDR3 length: 13 residues. Trimming cost V 4 bases and J 2 bases, with 7 bases left between them. CDR1 KGHDR and CDR2 SFDVKD come from the germline V gene. CDR3 coding DNA: TGTGCCACCAGTGAACAGGAGAACTATGGCTACACCTTC. Residues: CATSEQENYGYTF.

V gene TRBV29-1 combines with J gene TRBJ2-1; possibly TRBD2 for D (6 bases). The germline V gene encodes CDR1 SQVTM and CDR2 ANQGSEA. V was clipped by 1 base and J by 9 bases, with 7 bases between them. The CDR3 is 11 amino acids. CDR3 sequence: CSVEVRGEQFF. The CDR3 region has the DNA TGCAGCGTTGAAGTGCGGGGTGAGCAGTTCTTC.

V usage is TRBV12-3 or TRBV12-4 and J usage is TRBJ2-1; TRBD1 matches 10 bases. The CDR3 is 14 residues long. Trimming removed 6 bases from V and 5 bases from J; junction bases left unmatched: 4. Here the CDR3 DNA reads TGTGCCAGCAGGGGACAGGGGCCGGACAATGAGCAGTTCTTC. Its protein is CASRGQGPDNEQFF.

This clonotype was counted at least ten times. The chain is built from TRBV7-2 and TRBJ2-7, with 7 bases that match TRBD2. The CDR3 has 15 amino acids. V lost 1 base and J lost 4; bases outside the gene matches: 7. From germline, CDR1 is SGHTA and CDR2 FQGNSA. The CDR3 here is CASSLGEGPPYEQYV. The CDR3, as DNA: TGTGCCAGCAGCTTAGGGGAGGGCCCGCCGTACGAGCAGTACGTC.

This clonotype was seen more than once but under ten times. The chain carries TRBV6-6 and TRBJ2-1; possibly TRBD1 for D (5 bases). The CDR3 totals 16 residues. Germline CDR1 is MNHNY and CDR2 is SVGAGI (reference sequence). Trimming left V 6 bases short and J 0 bases short, with 15 bases between. CDR3 sequence reads: CASRKGATSSYNEQFF. CDR3 nucleotides: TGTGCCAGCAGGAAAGGGGCTACGAGCTCCTACAATGAGCAGTTCTTC.

This clonotype has a single count. The rearrangement uses TRBV12-3 or TRBV12-4 and TRBJ1-4, with D perhaps matching TRBD1 (6 bases). The V end lost 1 base, the J end lost 6 bases, and 9 bases lay between the germline ends. The CDR3 covers 14 residues. CDR3 DNA: TGTGCCAGCAGTTTAGACAGGGTAGATGAAAAACTGTTTTTT. It translates to CASSLDRVDEKLFF.

The gene calls are TRBV2 and TRBJ2-1; 8 bases are shared with TRBD2. Unmatched junction bases numbered 9, after V lost 4 bases and J lost 1 base. Per germline, CDR1 SNHLY and CDR2 FYNNEI. CDR3 length: 17 amino acids. The CDR3 DNA reads TGTGCCAGCAGTGTGGCGGGGGGTCCAAATTCCTACAATGAGCAGTTCTTC. Translation gives CASSVAGGPNSYNEQFF.

This clonotype has just a few counts. The V and J genes are TRBV25-1 and TRBJ2-7; tentative D call: TRBD2 (5 bases). V was pared by 7 bases and J by 0 bases, with 13 bases between. CDR3 length: 14 amino acids. Germline CDR1 is MGHDK and CDR2 is SYGVNS. CDR3 loop: CASNGEGISYEQYF. CDR3 nucleotide sequence: TGTGCCAGCAACGGGGAAGGGATCTCCTACGAGCAGTACTTC.

The gene calls are TRBV2 and TRBJ2-7; tentatively, D is TRBD1 or TRBD2 (5 bases each). Per germline, CDR1 SNHLY and CDR2 FYNNEI. The CDR3 spans 12 residues. V was shortened by 8 bases and J by 7 bases, with 15 bases between the two germline ends. CDR3 bases: TGTGCCAGCGATCACATGGGGGAAGAGCAGTACGTC. Amino acids: CASDHMGEEQYV.

The chain recombines TRBV2 with TRBJ1-2, with D maybe TRBD1 (5 bases). Per the germline V gene, CDR1 is SNHLY and CDR2 is FYNNEI. There are 11 residues in the CDR3. V gave up 6 bases and J gave up 14 bases, with 16 bases separating them. CDR3 DNA: TGTGCCAGCAGAAGGAGGGACGGCAAGACCTTC. It encodes CASRRRDGKTF.

The chain has TRBV6-1 and TRBJ2-2; D possibly corresponds to TRBD2 (5 bases). The CDR3 is made up of 14 amino acids. Germline V gene sequence: CDR1 MNHNS, CDR2 SASEGT. Trimming cost V 4 bases and J 7 bases, with 13 bases left between them. The CDR3 protein is CASSAPVGSGELFF. As DNA, the CDR3 is TGTGCCAGCAGTGCTCCCGTAGGGAGCGGGGAGCTGTTTTTT.

This sequence joins TRBV6-5 and TRBJ2-6; no firm D call. V was cut by 8 bases and J by 4 bases, with 12 bases left in between. Germline lookup yields CDR1 MNHEY and CDR2 SVGAGI. The CDR3 has 14 residues. CDR3 protein: CASGRLEGANVLTF. CDR3 sequence (DNA): TGTGCCAGCGGCAGATTGGAAGGGGCCAACGTCCTGACTTTC.

Regarding this clonotype: A junction end diverges from the germline sequence, so it may reflect a read error. The chain links TRBV6-2 or TRBV6-3 to TRBJ2-1, with unresolved D. The CDR3 loop spans 13 amino acids. Germline V gene lookup returns CDR1 MNHEY and CDR2 SVGEGT. CDR3: CAGSYQSYNEQFF. CDR3 sequence (DNA): TGTGCCGGCAGTTATCAGTCCTACAATGAGCAGTTCTTC.

This clonotype was counted between two and nine times. The V call is TRBV27, the J call TRBJ1-5; 10 bases fit TRBD1. The length of the CDR3 is 15 residues. CDR1 and CDR2 (germline): MNHEY, SMNVEV (reference sequence). J lost 6 bases, V lost 6 bases, and 8 bases had no gene match. Written as DNA, the CDR3 is TGTGCCAGCAGACCCGGGACAGGGGCAGGTCAGCCCCAGCATTTT. This codes for CASRPGTGAGQPQHF.

This clonotype was observed a few times. The V and J genes are TRBV6-6 and TRBJ2-2, with D possibly TRBD1 on 5 matching bases. The CDR3 extends over 14 amino acids. Looked up from germline, CDR1 is MNHNY and CDR2 is SVGAGI (reference sequence). V was cut by 6 bases and J by 6 bases, with 14 bases left in between. CDR3: CASSQGGAAGELFF. CDR3 DNA sequence: TGTGCCAGCAGCCAGGGTGGCGCGGCCGGGGAGCTGTTTTTT.

Only a few counts were recorded for this clonotype. The V gene is TRBV7-4, the J gene TRBJ2-1; no clear D. Trimming left V 8 bases short and J 6 bases short, with 11 bases between. Germline CDR1 and CDR2: SGHVT and SQSDAQ. The CDR3 sequence is 12 residues long. CDR3 residues: CASARVSNEQFF. Here the CDR3 DNA reads TGTGCCAGCGCTAGGGTCTCCAATGAGCAGTTCTTC.

This clonotype was seen a handful of times. This chain joins TRBV7-6 and TRBJ2-5; D is uncertain. V gave up 3 bases and J gave up 1 base, with 15 bases separating them. The CDR3 has 16 amino acids. The V gene's germline CDR1 is SGHVS and CDR2 FNYEAQ. CDR3 residues: CASSFSPPGFQETQYF. CDR3 bases: TGTGCCAGCAGCTTCTCGCCCCCGGGTTTCCAAGAGACCCAGTACTTC.

In the case of this clonotype: Possible read error: a much larger clone is one base away. The chain recombines TRBV7-2 with TRBJ2-1; 8 bases line up with TRBD2. Germline V gene lookup returns CDR1 SGHTA and CDR2 FQGNSA. The CDR3 covers 17 residues. CDR3 sequence (DNA): TGTGCCAACAGCTTAGAATCAGCGGGACTAGTTGTCAATGAGCAGTTCTTC. This gives the protein CANSLESAGLVVNEQFF.

This clonotype was picked up one time. CDR3 sequence (DNA): TGTGCCACCAGCCTGACTAGCGCCTACCAAGAGACCCAGTACTTC. It yields the protein CATSLTSAYQETQYF. V usage is TRBV15 and J usage is TRBJ2-5; 8 bases fit TRBD2. Unmatched junction bases numbered 5, after V lost 5 bases and J lost 0 bases. There are 15 residues in the CDR3. Germline loops: CDR1 LNHNV, CDR2 YYDKDF (reference sequence).

The chain uses TRBV6-6 and TRBJ2-5, with D possibly called TRBD1 or TRBD2 (5 bases each). This CDR3 is built from 11 residues. The V end lost 11 bases, the J end lost 3 bases, and 10 bases lay between the germline ends. Germline V gene sequence: CDR1 MNHNY, CDR2 SVGAGI (reference sequence). This CDR3 reads CAVGGKETQYF. The CDR3 DNA reads TGTGCCGTTGGGGGTAAAGAGACCCAGTACTTC.

This clonotype showed up many times. Sequence at one end of the junction differs from germline and may be a read error. J is TRBJ2-3 and V is TRBV7-6; 11 bases are a match to TRBD2. The V gene's germline CDR1 is SGHVS and CDR2 FNYEAQ. The CDR3 is 15 amino acids. CDR3 in DNA: TGTGCCAGCAGTTTAGCGGGGGGGCCCGCAGATACGCAGTATTTT. It yields the protein CASSLAGGPADTQYF.

This clonotype has ten or more counts. This chain joins TRBV6-5 and TRBJ1-4; 7 bases map to TRBD1. The trim removed 5 bases at V and 0 bases at J, leaving 6 bases unmatched. Looked up from germline, CDR1 is MNHEY and CDR2 is SVGAGI. This CDR3 is 16 amino acids long. For the CDR3, the DNA is TGTGCCAGCAGTAATATACAGGGGCCAACTAATGAAAAACTGTTTTTT. It codes for CASSNIQGPTNEKLFF.

The genes are TRBV25-1 and TRBJ2-5; 9 nucleotides align to TRBD1. V lost 3 bases and J lost 5; bases outside the gene matches: 10. Germline V gene data show CDR1 as MGHDK and CDR2 as SYGVNS. The CDR3 totals 16 residues. The CDR3 sequence is CASSDLLQGAGETQYF. The CDR3 DNA follows: TGTGCCAGCAGTGACCTCCTACAGGGGGCTGGGGAGACCCAGTACTTC.